These 10 T cell receptor beta chains came from one sample sequenced in a study of blood T cell repertoires in COVID-19. Libraries were prepared by immunoSEQ multiplex PCR; TCRdb keeps only in-frame clonotypes and omits some of them. The sample carries approximately 60,000 clones, 65% to 80% recorded once. The sequencing input was peripheral blood. These receptors were taken from a woman older than 75 with active or convalescent COVID-19.

In this sample, this clone is medium-sized (0.01 to 0.1%). The chain links TRBV6-1 to TRBJ1-5; 10 bases are a match to TRBD1. V was pared by 0 bases and J by 5 bases, with 4 bases of the junction left unmatched. Germline V gene data show CDR1 as MNHNS and CDR2 as SASEGT. This CDR3 has 16 amino acids. CDR3 nucleotide sequence: TGTGCCAGCAGTGAAGCGGGACAGGGGTCACATCAGCCCCAGCATTTT. Translation gives CASSEAGQGSHQPQHF.

The V gene is TRBV5-1, the J gene TRBJ1-6; possibly TRBD1 for D (5 bases). Trimming removed 1 base at V and 7 bases at J, with 12 bases between. Germline-derived CDR1 and CDR2 are SGHRS and YFSETQ. The CDR3 sequence is 15 residues long. The CDR3 DNA reads as TGCGCCAGCAGCTTGTCTGGCAGGGAAAATTCACCCCTCCACTTT. Translation: CASSLSGRENSPLHF.

This chain uses TRBV2 with TRBJ2-5; TRBD1 agrees at 8 bases. This CDR3 is 16 amino acids long. Germline V lookup: CDR1 SNHLY, CDR2 FYNNEI. The J segment lost 4 bases and the V segment lost 2 bases, leaving 9 bases of the junction unmatched. The CDR3: CASSESLRTGRETQYF. CDR3 coding DNA: TGTGCCAGCAGTGAATCTCTTCGGACAGGGAGAGAGACCCAGTACTTC.

The rearrangement joins TRBV5-4 to TRBJ1-1; a weak D match, TRBD1 (6 bases). V was pared by 3 bases and J by 0 bases, with 12 bases between. This CDR3 is built from 15 residues. Germline V CDR1 and CDR2: SGHNT, YYREEE (reference sequence). CDR3 sequence (DNA): TGTGCCAGCAGCTCTGCTACAGGGATGAACACTGAAGCTTTCTTT. Residues: CASSSATGMNTEAFF.

In its sample, this clone was seen a few times. A read error may account for a junction end that differs from germline. The rearrangement joins TRBV28 to TRBJ1-2; the D is unclear. Germline V CDR1 and CDR2: MDHEN, SYDVKM. This CDR3 region has 13 residues. CDR3 region: CASSLGGDYGYTF. CDR3 bases: TGTGCCAGTAGTTTGGGTGGAGACTATGGCTACACCTTC.

Only a few counts were recorded for this clone. CDR3 sequence reads: CAWNRVRSGNTIYF. CDR3 nucleotides: TGTGCCTGGAACAGGGTCCGCTCTGGAAACACCATATATTTT. The V gene is TRBV30, the J gene TRBJ1-3, with D possibly being TRBD1 (6 bases). Trimming stripped 4 bases from V and 0 bases from J, with 10 bases between. This CDR3 contains 14 residues. Germline CDR1 and CDR2: GTSNPN and SVGIG (reference sequence).

The rearrangement links TRBV15 to TRBJ2-4; 7 bases map to TRBD1. CDR3 length: 16 amino acids. V shed 0 bases, J shed 4 bases, and the junction held 6 bases outside the gene matches. CDR1 is LNHNV, CDR2 YYDKDF, per germline (reference sequence). The DNA for the CDR3 is TGTGCCACCAGCAGAGAAAGGGACAGCATGAAAAACATTCAGTACTTC. Encoded protein: CATSRERDSMKNIQYF.

The J gene is TRBJ1-1, the V gene TRBV11-3, with 11 bases fitting TRBD1. V lost 5 bases and J lost 9; bases outside the gene matches: 17. The CDR3 has 17 residues. Germline CDR1 reads SGHNT; CDR2 reads YENEEA. CDR3: CASSLGPPGTGGWKAFF. The CDR3 coding sequence is TGTGCCAGCAGCCTTGGACCTCCCGGGACAGGGGGGTGGAAAGCTTTCTTT.

The chain joins TRBV3-1 (or the pseudogene TRBV3-2) to TRBJ2-3, with 7 bases identical to TRBD2. CDR1 and CDR2 (germline): LGHDT, YNNKEL (reference sequence). V was pared by 0 bases and J by 2 bases, with 5 bases of the junction left unmatched. The CDR3 covers 16 residues. The CDR3 reads CASSQDLAANTDTQYF. The CDR3 DNA reads as TGTGCCAGCAGCCAAGATCTAGCGGCGAACACAGATACGCAGTATTTT.

The chain is built from TRBV2 and TRBJ1-2, with TRBD1 identical over 9 bases. The germline CDR1 and CDR2 sequences are SNHLY and FYNNEI. Germline trimming cut 6 bases from V and 2 bases from J; bases unmatched to any gene: 1. The CDR3 is 13 amino acids. CDR3 loop: CASSTGGNYGYTF. The CDR3 DNA follows: TGTGCCAGCAGCACAGGGGGCAACTATGGCTACACCTTC.